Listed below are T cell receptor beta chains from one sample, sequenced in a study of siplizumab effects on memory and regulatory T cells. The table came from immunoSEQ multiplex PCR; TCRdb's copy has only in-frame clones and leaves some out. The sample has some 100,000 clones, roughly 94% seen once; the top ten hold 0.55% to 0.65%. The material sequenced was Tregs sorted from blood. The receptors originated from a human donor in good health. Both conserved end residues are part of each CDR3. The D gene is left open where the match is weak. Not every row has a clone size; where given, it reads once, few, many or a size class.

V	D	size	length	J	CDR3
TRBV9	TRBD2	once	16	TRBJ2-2	CASRRLAGGPTGELFF
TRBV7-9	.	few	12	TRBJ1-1	CAGDKGWTEAFF
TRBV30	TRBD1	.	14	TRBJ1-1	CAWTTGGVNTEAFF
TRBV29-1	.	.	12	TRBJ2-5	CSGQTSMGTQYF
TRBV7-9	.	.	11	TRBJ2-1	CAGGDYNEQFF
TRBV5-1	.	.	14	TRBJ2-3	CASSLSGGTDTQYF
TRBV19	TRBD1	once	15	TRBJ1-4	CASSTRQGTNEKLFF
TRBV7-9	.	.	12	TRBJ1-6	CASTTVVSPLHF
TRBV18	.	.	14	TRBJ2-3	CASSPASSTDTQYF
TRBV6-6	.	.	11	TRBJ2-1	CASSYKRRQFF
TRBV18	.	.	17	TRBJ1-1	CASSPTIDRSGRTEAFF
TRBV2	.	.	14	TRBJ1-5	CASSESGSNQPQHF
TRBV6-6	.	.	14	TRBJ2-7	CASSYLGETYEQYF
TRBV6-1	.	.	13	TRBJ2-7	CASRGTERYEQYF
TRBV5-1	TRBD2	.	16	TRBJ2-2	CASSLTSGANTGELFF
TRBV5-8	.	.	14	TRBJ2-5	CASSSWGLQETQYF
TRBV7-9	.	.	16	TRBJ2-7	CASSLVSGYSSYEQYF
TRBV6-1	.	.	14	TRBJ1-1	CASTPPRGFTEAFF
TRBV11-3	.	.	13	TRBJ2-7	CASSFGGAAEQYF
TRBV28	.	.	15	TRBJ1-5	CASTKPGIYNQPQHF
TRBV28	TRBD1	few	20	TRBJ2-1	CASSLFIGQGVTRSYNEQFF
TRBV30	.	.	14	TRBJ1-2	CAWTLGGGTYGYTF
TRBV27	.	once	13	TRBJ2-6	CASREVGANVLTF
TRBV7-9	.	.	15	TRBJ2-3	CASSFGTSGTDTQYF
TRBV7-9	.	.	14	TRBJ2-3	CASGLYQLEDTQYF
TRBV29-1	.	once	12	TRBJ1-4	CSAWATNEKLFF
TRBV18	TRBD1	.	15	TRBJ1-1	CASSPAGTGFTEAFF
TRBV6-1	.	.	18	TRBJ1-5	CASSEALLAQAGNQPQHF
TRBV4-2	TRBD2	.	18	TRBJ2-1	CASSQETQLAGGYNEQFF
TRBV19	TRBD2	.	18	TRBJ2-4	CASSNRGGTSGDKNIQYF
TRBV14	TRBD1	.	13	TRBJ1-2	CASSRDRADGYTF
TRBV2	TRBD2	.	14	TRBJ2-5	CASSVAGGGETQYF
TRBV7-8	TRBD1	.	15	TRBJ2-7	CASSRRQGPSYEQYF
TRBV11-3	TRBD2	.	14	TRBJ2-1	CASSSGSSYNEQFF
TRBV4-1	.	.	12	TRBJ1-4	CASSQLAGRLFF
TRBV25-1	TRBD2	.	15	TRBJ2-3	CASVRSGRGTDTQYF
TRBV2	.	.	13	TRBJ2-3	CAIGTVFTDTQYF
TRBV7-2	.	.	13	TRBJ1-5	CASSLVSGQPQHF
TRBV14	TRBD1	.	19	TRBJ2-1	CASSLRTPLQGYRGNEQFF
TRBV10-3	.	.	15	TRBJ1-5	CAISVEQGGGQPQHF
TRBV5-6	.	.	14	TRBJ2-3	CASSYLGTTDTQYF
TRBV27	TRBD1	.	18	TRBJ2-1	CASSFRGKDRSKNNEQFF
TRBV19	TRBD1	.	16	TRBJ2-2	CASTAGTGWYTGELFF
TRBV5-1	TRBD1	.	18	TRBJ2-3	CASSFGTGIQFSTDTQYF
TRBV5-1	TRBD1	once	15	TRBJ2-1	CASSLTGQGMNEQFF